A selection of T cell receptor beta chains follows, all from one sample in a study of T cells after yellow fever vaccination. MiXCR, run by TCRdb on the 5' RACE reads, gives a single entry per CDR3 protein. Among fewer than 650,000 distinct CDR3 sequences listed, 21% were seen once. Sequenced material: PBMCs, taken roughly 20 days after the first yellow fever vaccination. The receptor source for this set is a man younger than 35 who received the YFV17D yellow fever vaccine. CDR3s include the opening cysteine and the closing phenylalanine or tryptophan. The order of the fields is clone size, D gene, CDR3 length, J gene, V gene, CDR3 DNA, CDR3 protein. The D gene is left open where the match is weak. Size is omitted from some rows. Given values are once, few, many or a class for expanded clones.

>few|-|17|TRBJ2-2|TRBV9
TGTGCCAGCAGCCCGAGCCCCGGGGGCGCAGGTACCGGGGAGCTGTTTTTT
CASSPSPGGAGTGELFF
>-|-|14|TRBJ2-5|TRBV7-2
TGTGCCAGCAGCTTAGGGGTCCGCACTAAGACCCAGTACTTC
CASSLGVRTKTQYF
>few|TRBD1|16|TRBJ2-3|TRBV20-1
TGCAGTGCTCCCTCGAGACAGGGCTGGGGCACAGATACGCAGTATTTT
CSAPSRQGWGTDTQYF
>-|-|13|TRBJ1-5|TRBV6-2/TRBV6-3
TGTGCCAGCAGTTATACAGTTGGGCAGCCCCAGCATTTT
CASSYTVGQPQHF
>-|-|11|TRBJ2-5|TRBV30
TGTGCCTGGAGTGTACCGGAGACCCAGTACTTC
CAWSVPETQYF
>-|-|14|TRBJ2-5|TRBV27
TGTGCCAGCAGTTTATTTGTGGGGCAAGAGACCCAGTACTTC
CASSLFVGQETQYF
>once|-|12|TRBJ1-3|TRBV28
TGTGCCAGCGTGACAGTGAGCAACACCATATATTTT
CASVTVSNTIYF
>few|-|15|TRBJ1-6|TRBV7-8
TGTGCCAGCAGCCCCCAGGGACGGGATAATTCACCCCTCCACTTT
CASSPQGRDNSPLHF
>few|-|15|TRBJ2-1|TRBV4-1
TGCGCCAGCAGCCACGGAGGGGGGGGCTACAATGAGCAGTTCTTC
CASSHGGGGYNEQFF
>-|-|13|TRBJ2-2|TRBV7-6
TGTGCCAGCAGCGAGGGGTGGACCGGGGAGCTGTTTTTT
CASSEGWTGELFF
>few|TRBD1|16|TRBJ2-2|TRBV20-1
TGCAGTGCTAGAAGGTTGGCGACAGGGCACACCGGGGAGCTGTTTTTT
CSARRLATGHTGELFF